Detailed here is one T cell receptor beta chain. The sample is drawn from a study of patients and donors after allogeneic stem cell transplantation. Trimming removed 7 bases at V and 2 bases at J, with 10 bases between. CDR3 length: 13 amino acids. In germline, CDR1 is SGHRS, CDR2 YFSETQ. TCRdb ran MiXCR on the RT-PCR reads and lists one entry per CDR3 protein. The top ten hold 5% to 7.5% of the sample, which has more than 850,000 distinct CDR3 sequences, more than 15% seen once. The sample comprised blood, either unsorted or a sorted T cell fraction (not recorded which). The clonotype comes from a human donor who was either an allogeneic HSCT recipient or a stem cell or donor lymphocyte infusion donor (not recorded which). It is not recorded whose cells these are; they may come from a transplant donor. This chain connects TRBV5-1 to TRBJ2-1; no reliable D call. This CDR3 reads CASYEGPYNEQFF. Written as DNA, the CDR3 is TGCGCCAGCTATGAAGGACCCTACAATGAGCAGTTCTTC.